This TCR beta chain stems from a study of Tregs in tolerant kidney transplant recipients. In the case of this clone: Antigen: not known.

Only in-frame clones appear in the TCRdb table, and some are missing; sequencing was by immunoSEQ multiplex PCR. Of over 50,000 clones listed, approximately 82% were seen once; the top ten hold 4% to 6.5%. This CDR3 comprises 14 residues. V was pared by 6 bases and J by 8 bases, with 19 bases between. Germline V CDR1 and CDR2: MNHEY, SMNVEV (reference sequence). CD4+CD25+CD127- Tregs, CD4+CD25- non-Tregs, CD4 and CD8 cells were sorted. Study-level points and caveats: The most relevant donor-specific Treg TCRbeta repertoire apparently came from expansion with activated donor B cells. This study did not directly address biological reproducibility. Validation in larger populations is needed because few patients were studied.

Source material: CD4+ T cells from blood. This clonotype originated in a human donor in good health. The chain recombines TRBV27 with TRBJ1-1; tentative D call: TRBD1 (6 bases). The DNA for the CDR3 is TGTGCCAGCAGGAAGAATAGGGGGACGGTCGAAGCTTTCTTT. Encoded protein: CASRKNRGTVEAFF.